The next 10 T cell receptor beta chains were all read from a single sample in a study of T cell changes during pregnancy in multiple sclerosis. Some clones are missing from TCRdb's copy, which holds only in-frame ones; the method was immunoSEQ multiplex PCR. This sample carries about 44,000 clones, 94% of them seen once, and the ten largest clones take 0.45% to 0.55%. Sample: CD4+ T cells from peripheral blood mononuclear cells, taken in the first trimester of pregnancy. The receptors come from a female donor with multiple sclerosis, enrolled in a pregnancy study.

This chain links TRBV5-4 with TRBJ2-1, with D uncertain. Trimming took off 2 bases at V and 4 bases at J, with 7 bases between the two ends. This CDR3 is built from 13 residues. CDR1 and CDR2 from the germline V gene are SGHNT and YYREEE (reference sequence). CDR3 region: CASSFEVYNEQFF. CDR3 in DNA: TGTGCCAGCAGCTTTGAGGTTTACAATGAGCAGTTCTTC.

J is TRBJ1-1 and V is TRBV2; maybe TRBD1 (5 bases). The CDR3 contains 13 residues. CDR1 SNHLY and CDR2 FYNNEI come from the germline V gene. With 7 bases removed from V and 0 bases from J, the gap between germline ends came to 9 bases. CDR3 nucleotides: TGTGCCAGCACGCGACAGTTGAACACTGAAGCTTTCTTT. Its translation: CASTRQLNTEAFF.

The CDR3 DNA sequence: TGTGCCAGTAGTACTCCGGGACTAGCGGGGGGAGGTCAGTACTTC. As protein: CASSTPGLAGGGQYF. V gene TRBV19 combines with J gene TRBJ2-4; 15 bases align to TRBD2. Germline values: CDR1 LNHDA, CDR2 SQIVND (reference sequence). The CDR3 spans 15 residues. The V and J ends lost 4 bases and 12 bases, in that order; junction bases with no gene match: 7.

The chain couples TRBV2 to TRBJ1-4; 7 nucleotides line up with TRBD1. The CDR3 loop spans 13 amino acids. Trimming cost V 8 bases and J 5 bases; bases outside gene matches: 5. Per the germline V gene, CDR1 is SNHLY and CDR2 is FYNNEI. CDR3 region: CASGRQGNEKLFF. The DNA for the CDR3 is TGTGCCAGCGGGCGACAGGGAAATGAAAAACTGTTTTTT.

CDR3 DNA sequence: TGTGCCAGCTCACCAATTTCAGGGGGCAACTCTGGAAACACCATATATTTT. It is translated as CASSPISGGNSGNTIYF. The gene calls are TRBV18 and TRBJ1-3; 8 bases agree with TRBD1. Losses at the gene ends were 2 bases for V and 0 bases for J; bases not matched to a gene: 6. Germline lookup yields CDR1 KGHSH and CDR2 LQKENI. The CDR3 spans 17 residues.

V gene TRBV19 combines with J gene TRBJ1-4, with no clear D. The CDR3 runs 15 residues. V was shortened by 5 bases and J by 0 bases, with 10 bases between the two germline ends. Germline-derived CDR1 and CDR2 are LNHDA and SQIVND (reference sequence). The CDR3 nucleotides are TGTGCCAGTAGTGGAGGTTTTACAACTAATGAAAAACTGTTTTTT. It encodes CASSGGFTTNEKLFF.

The chain uses TRBV20-1 and TRBJ2-7, with no clear D. Germline V gene lookup returns CDR1 DFQATT and CDR2 SNEGSKA (reference sequence). V was clipped by 3 bases and J by 6 bases, with 9 bases between them. This CDR3 spans 11 amino acids. CDR3 residues: CSASVSLEQYF. CDR3 in DNA: TGCAGTGCTAGCGTCTCACTCGAGCAGTACTTC.

The chain combines TRBV10-2 with TRBJ1-1; D unclear. This CDR3 comprises 14 residues. The ends were cut back, 2 bases at V and 1 base at J, with 8 bases in the middle. Per germline, CDR1 WSHSY and CDR2 SAAADI. The CDR3 DNA follows: TGCGCCAGCAGTGAGGCGGGAAGGAACACTGAAGCTTTCTTT. This encodes CASSEAGRNTEAFF.

The chain has TRBV6-5 and TRBJ2-7, with TRBD2 identical over 7 bases. Germline assignment: CDR1 MNHEY and CDR2 SVGAGI. This CDR3 comprises 15 residues. After removal of 8 bases from V and 2 bases from J, the junction contained 12 bases not matched to a gene. CDR3 nucleotide sequence: TGTGCCAGCCGTAACGGTGGGGGGGGGACCTACGAGCAGTACTTC. Protein product: CASRNGGGGTYEQYF.

V and J are TRBV27 and TRBJ1-2; 7 bases align to TRBD1. In germline, CDR1 is MNHEY, CDR2 SMNVEV (reference sequence). The CDR3 extends over 15 amino acids. The junction had 15 bases not matched to a gene; V was cut back by 6 bases and J by 8 bases. For the CDR3, the DNA is TGTGCCAGCAGATACAGGGGAGAGCCAAGTGGGGGCTACACCTTC. Protein product: CASRYRGEPSGGYTF.